This TCR beta chain was identified during a study of vaccination and CD4 T cells after COVID-19. The Oncomine TCR Beta short-read assay generated sequence data from the DNA of cultured CD4+ T cells. TCRdb recomputed calls from the PCR reads with MiXCR, one row per CDR3 protein. The sample comprises about 9,600 distinct CDR3 sequences, 30% of which are singletons, and about 9.8% rests with the top ten. Germline V gene data show CDR1 as SGHTA and CDR2 as FQGNSA. V was pared by 2 bases and J by 0 bases, with 8 bases between. The CDR3 length is 15 residues. This clonotype was detected once. Its antigen is not identified. Treatment: roughly 10-day PBMC culture with coronavirus spike peptide pools or control peptides (ViraFEST assay). PBMCs, plated at a few million per well, were grown in the presence of about 9.5 IU/ml IL-2 and 10 ug/ml peptide pools.

The receptor was derived from a human donor who had recovered from COVID-19. The V gene is TRBV7-2, the J gene TRBJ1-5; D not certain. Sequences were derived from CD4+ T cells from blood, cultured in vitro, sampled after SARS-CoV-2 vaccination. CDR3 sequence reads: CASSLTRDSNQPQHF. The CDR3 DNA is TGTGCCAGCAGCTTAACGCGGGATAGCAATCAGCCCCAGCATTTT.